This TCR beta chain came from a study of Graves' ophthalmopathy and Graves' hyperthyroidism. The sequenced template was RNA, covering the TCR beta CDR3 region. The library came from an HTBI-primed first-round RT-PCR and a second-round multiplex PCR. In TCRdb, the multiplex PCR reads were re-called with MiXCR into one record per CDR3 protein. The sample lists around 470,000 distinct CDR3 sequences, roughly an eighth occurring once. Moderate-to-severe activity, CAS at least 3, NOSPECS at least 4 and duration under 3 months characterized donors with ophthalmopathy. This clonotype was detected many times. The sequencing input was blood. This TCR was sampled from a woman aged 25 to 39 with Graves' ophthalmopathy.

CDR3 amino acids: CATSGYGYTF. CDR3 DNA sequence: TGTGCCACTTCAGGCTATGGCTACACCTTC. The chain combines TRBV28 with TRBJ1-2; D uncertain. The CDR3 has 10 amino acids. Germline values: CDR1 MDHEN, CDR2 SYDVKM. V was shortened by 10 bases and J by 4 bases, with 7 bases between the two germline ends.